The 30 T cell receptor beta chains in this list originate from one sample, sequenced in a study of control samples from healthy donors and cancer patients. The protocol was immunoSEQ multiplex PCR, while the TCRdb copy is restricted to in-frame clones and leaves out a portion. The sample lists about 160,000 clones; about 94% were seen once. Material: blood. The receptor source for this set is a woman aged 55-70 years in good health.

The chain combines TRBV2 with TRBJ2-3; 8 positions match TRBD2. J gave up 0 bases and V 7 bases, and 18 bases lay outside the gene matches. Germline V CDR1 and CDR2: SNHLY, FYNNEI. The length of the CDR3 is 19 residues. In DNA, the CDR3 is TGTGCCAGCACCGTAGTACGACTAGCGAAAACTGCTAGCACAGATACGCAGTATTTT. As protein: CASTVVRLAKTASTDTQYF. The full variable domain, with the rest looked up from reference TRBV2 and TRBJ2-3, is EPEVTQTPSHQVTQMGQEVILRCVPISNHLYFYWYRQILGQKVEFLVSFYNNEISEKSEIFDDQFSVERPDGSNFTLKIRSTKLEDSAMYFCASTVVRLAKTASTDTQYFGPGTRLTVL.

This chain uses TRBV4-2 with TRBJ2-5, with D perhaps matching TRBD2 (5 bases). The germline CDR1 and CDR2 sequences are LGHNA and YNFKEQ. The CDR3 runs to 15 residues. The V and J ends lost 2 bases and 1 base respectively, with 11 bases between them. DNA for the CDR3: TGTGCCAGCAGCCAACAACGGGGTCTCCAAGAGACCCAGTACTTC. Translation: CASSQQRGLQETQYF.

Remarks on this clone: The sample contains more than one DNA sequence encoding this CDR3. The V and J genes are TRBV10-3 and TRBJ1-5; no definite D call. Per the germline V gene, CDR1 is ENHRY and CDR2 is SYGVKD. The CDR3 extends over 14 amino acids. Trimming pared 0 bases from V and 4 bases from J, leaving 7 bases between. The CDR3 nucleotides are TGTGCCATCAGTGAGTCGCTTGGGAATCAGCCCCAGCATTTT. This encodes CAISESLGNQPQHF.

The chain carries TRBV6-2 or TRBV6-3 and TRBJ2-1; no definite D call. Germline values: CDR1 MNHEY, CDR2 SVGEGT. The ends were cut back, 6 bases at V and 10 bases at J, with 13 bases in the middle. CDR3 length: 12 amino acids. The CDR3 region has the DNA TGTGCCAGCAGCCTTCGGCAGTCCGAGCAGTTCTTC. Protein: CASSLRQSEQFF.

There are a few counts of this clone. This chain joins TRBV10-3 and TRBJ2-7, with 7 positions matching TRBD1. The CDR3 loop spans 12 amino acids. CDR1 and CDR2 from the germline V gene are ENHRY and SYGVKD. After removal of 7 bases from V and 3 bases from J, the junction contained 3 bases not matched to a gene. CDR3 in amino acids: CAIKGADYEQYF. CDR3 nucleotides: TGTGCCATCAAGGGGGCAGACTACGAGCAGTACTTC.

This sequence joins TRBV6-5 and TRBJ1-1, with a possible D match to TRBD1 (5 bases). Trimming removed 7 bases from V and 7 bases from J, with 16 bases in between. Germline V gene sequence: CDR1 MNHEY, CDR2 SVGAGI. This CDR3 contains 13 residues. CDR3 protein: CASTEGSDYEAFF. The CDR3 DNA reads TGTGCCAGCACCGAGGGGTCGGATTATGAAGCTTTCTTT.

V and J are TRBV18 and TRBJ1-4, with TRBD1 matching 7 bases. This CDR3 has 14 residues. CDR1 KGHSH and CDR2 LQKENI come from the germline V gene. J was trimmed by 7 bases and V by 1 base; bases with no gene match: 3. CDR3 protein: CASSPQGAGEKLFF. In DNA form, the CDR3 reads TGTGCCAGCTCACCACAGGGGGCTGGTGAAAAACTGTTTTTT.

This clone was recorded once. The J gene is TRBJ1-4, the V gene TRBV18, with D hard to call. V was pared by 1 base and J by 0 bases, with 9 bases between. There are 16 residues in the CDR3. CDR1 and CDR2 from the germline V gene are KGHSH and LQKENI. The DNA of the CDR3 is TGTGCCAGCTCACCACTAGGCAGCGCAACTAATGAAAAACTGTTTTTT. It encodes CASSPLGSATNEKLFF.

This chain connects TRBV18 to TRBJ1-5, with D possibly matching TRBD1 (6 bases). V was cut by 8 bases and J by 8 bases, with 16 bases left in between. CDR1 and CDR2 (germline): KGHSH, LQKENI. CDR3 size: 13 residues. The CDR3 reads CASTTGVMEPQHF. DNA for the CDR3: TGTGCCAGCACGACAGGCGTAATGGAGCCCCAGCATTTT.

The chain uses TRBV10-3 and TRBJ2-2; 8 bases are a match to TRBD1. V was pared by 6 bases and J by 2 bases, with 5 bases of the junction left unmatched. Germline values: CDR1 ENHRY, CDR2 SYGVKD. The CDR3 consists of 15 residues. The CDR3 nucleotides read TGTGCCATCAGCAGGACAGGGACCAACACCGGGGAGCTGTTTTTT. This translates into CAISRTGTNTGELFF.

J is TRBJ1-4 and V is TRBV12-3 or TRBV12-4; 7 nucleotides agree with TRBD1. The CDR3 consists of 13 residues. After removal of 5 bases from V and 8 bases from J, the junction contained 5 bases not matched to a gene. As DNA, the CDR3 is TGTGCCAGCAGTGGACAGGAAACGGAAAAACTGTTTTTT. This encodes CASSGQETEKLFF.

As to this clone: The junction departs from the called germline gene at one end, perhaps through a read error. The sample carries other DNA sequences with the same CDR3. This chain links TRBV5-1 with TRBJ2-5; 8 bases match TRBD1. This CDR3 contains 15 residues. The germline V gene encodes CDR1 SGHRS and CDR2 YFSETQ. The CDR3 protein is CASSSGQGVQETQYF. Here the CDR3 DNA reads TGCGCTAGCAGCTCAGGACAGGGCGTACAAGAGACCCAGTACTTC. Variable domain in full (rest from reference TRBV5-1 and TRBJ2-5): KAGVTQTPRYLIKTRGQQVTLSCSPISGHRSVSWYQQTPGQGLQFLFEYFSETQRNKGNFPGRFSGRQFSNSRSEMNVSTLELGDSALYLCASSSGQGVQETQYFGPGTRLLVL.

The chain uses TRBV6-5 and TRBJ2-3; D is undetermined. This CDR3 has 14 amino acids. V was pared by 0 bases and J by 6 bases, with 10 bases between. Per germline, CDR1 MNHEY and CDR2 SVGAGI. The CDR3 is CASSYSYAADTQYF. The CDR3 DNA reads as TGTGCCAGCAGTTACTCATACGCAGCGGATACGCAGTATTTT.

The chain carries TRBV5-1 and TRBJ2-5; 12 bases are shared with TRBD2. V shed 0 bases, J shed 3 bases, and the junction held 3 bases outside the gene matches. CDR3 size: 16 residues. The germline gives CDR1 SGHRS, CDR2 YFSETQ. CDR3 protein: CASSLGSSGGEETQYF. The CDR3 region has the DNA TGCGCCAGCAGCTTGGGTTCTAGCGGGGGGGAAGAGACCCAGTACTTC. Complete variable domain (other parts from reference TRBV5-1 and TRBJ2-5): KAGVTQTPRYLIKTRGQQVTLSCSPISGHRSVSWYQQTPGQGLQFLFEYFSETQRNKGNFPGRFSGRQFSNSRSEMNVSTLELGDSALYLCASSLGSSGGEETQYFGPGTRLLVL.

The DNA of the CDR3 is TGTGCCAGCAGCCCTCGGCGGGGGCTTGAGCAGTACTTC. It encodes CASSPRRGLEQYF. V gene TRBV2 combines with J gene TRBJ2-7, with a weak D call TRBD2 (7 bases). Trimming shortened V by 6 bases and J by 7 bases, and 16 bases separated the two germline ends. The CDR3 is 13 amino acids. The germline CDR1 and CDR2 sequences are SNHLY and FYNNEI.

V gene TRBV6-5 combines with J gene TRBJ2-7; 11 nucleotides agree with TRBD2. This CDR3 has 13 residues. V trimming: 8 bases; J trimming: 3 bases; junction bases outside the gene matches: 3. CDR1 MNHEY and CDR2 SVGAGI come from the germline V gene. The CDR3 DNA reads as TGTGCCAGCGGACTAGCGGGCGACTACGAGCAGTACTTC. This sequence encodes CASGLAGDYEQYF.

This clone was detected only once. The genes are TRBV19 and TRBJ2-1, with no clear D. Germline V gene data show CDR1 as LNHDA and CDR2 as SQIVND (reference sequence). The V end was cut by 2 bases, the J end by 4 bases, with 12 bases between. This CDR3 contains 15 residues. The CDR3 DNA is TGTGCCAGTAGTATACGGCCAGACATATACAATGAGCAGTTCTTC. This gives the protein CASSIRPDIYNEQFF.

This clone appeared a single time. V is TRBV3-1 (or the pseudogene TRBV3-2) and J is TRBJ2-3, with TRBD2 identical over 9 bases. The CDR3 totals 16 residues. Germline lookup yields CDR1 LGHDT and CDR2 YNNKEL (reference sequence). With V trimmed by 1 base and J by 6 bases, 8 bases remained unmatched. The CDR3 loop is CASSQGGGGVHDTQYF. CDR3 coding DNA: TGTGCCAGCAGCCAAGGAGGCGGGGGGGTGCACGATACGCAGTATTTT.

The chain links TRBV7-9 to TRBJ1-5; 7 positions match TRBD1. With V trimmed by 0 bases and J by 4 bases, 6 bases remained unmatched. The CDR3 sequence is 16 residues long. Germline V CDR1 and CDR2: SEHNR, FQNEAQ (reference sequence). The CDR3, as DNA: TGTGCCAGCAGCTTAGCGGCGACAGGGAAAAATCAGCCCCAGCATTTT. Translating gives CASSLAATGKNQPQHF.

The chain carries TRBV6-4 and TRBJ2-3; 10 bases are a match to TRBD2. This CDR3 has 14 residues. Germline loops: CDR1 MRHNA, CDR2 SNTAGT. Trimming at V came to 6 bases and at J to 4 bases, leaving 4 bases not matched to a gene. The CDR3 region has the DNA TGTGCCAGCAGCCCGGGACTAGCGTCAGATACGCAGTATTTT. Amino acids: CASSPGLASDTQYF.

V and J are TRBV12-5 and TRBJ2-7, with D tentatively TRBD2 (6 bases). The V and J ends lost 5 bases and 0 bases respectively, with 14 bases between them. This CDR3 has 15 residues. Germline lookup yields CDR1 LGHNT and CDR2 FRNRAP. The CDR3 bases are TGTGCTAGTGGTCCAAGGACCGGGAGCTCCTACGAGCAGTACTTC. Translation: CASGPRTGSSYEQYF.

This chain uses TRBV3-1 (or the pseudogene TRBV3-2) with TRBJ1-3; D uncertain. This CDR3 comprises 15 residues. V dropped 0 bases and J dropped 8 bases, with 14 bases sitting between them. Germline CDR1 is LGHDT and CDR2 is YNNKEL (reference sequence). The CDR3 spells CASSQDTTTSDTIYF. CDR3 in DNA: TGTGCCAGCAGCCAAGATACAACCACTAGTGACACCATATATTTT.

V and J are TRBV14 and TRBJ2-5; 13 bases are shared with TRBD2. The germline V gene has CDR1 SGHDN and CDR2 FVKESK. The junction had 3 bases not matched to a gene; V was cut back by 1 base and J by 4 bases. The CDR3 length is 16 residues. This CDR3 reads CASSQGTSGGGETQYF. The CDR3 DNA reads as TGTGCCAGCAGCCAAGGGACTAGCGGGGGTGGAGAGACCCAGTACTTC.

J is TRBJ2-5 and V is TRBV6-2 or TRBV6-3; D uncertain. CDR3 length: 14 residues. Trimming stripped 5 bases from V and 4 bases from J, with 14 bases between. CDR1 is MNHEY and CDR2 is SVGEGT in the germline V gene. CDR3 loop: CASSPRVPAETQYF. Written as DNA, the CDR3 is TGTGCCAGCAGTCCACGCGTCCCGGCAGAGACCCAGTACTTC.

This chain uses TRBV19 with TRBJ1-4; TRBD1 matches at 7 bases. This CDR3 spans 14 amino acids. The trim removed 5 bases at V and 5 bases at J, leaving 5 bases unmatched. CDR1 is LNHDA, CDR2 SQIVND, per germline (reference sequence). The CDR3 nucleotides read TGTGCCAGTAGTGGGCAGGGGGTCAATGAAAAACTGTTTTTT. Translating gives CASSGQGVNEKLFF.

The chain links TRBV6-5 to TRBJ1-6; D call uncertain. V lost 7 bases and J 0 bases, leaving 7 bases between the germline ends. CDR3 size: 14 residues. CDR1 and CDR2 from the germline V gene are MNHEY and SVGAGI. Here the CDR3 DNA reads TGTGCCAGCATGCGGGACTCCTATAATTCACCCCTCCACTTT. Translated, it gives CASMRDSYNSPLHF.

V usage is TRBV18 and J usage is TRBJ2-5; possibly TRBD2 for D (6 bases). The V end was cut by 2 bases, the J end by 6 bases, with 19 bases between. The CDR3 totals 16 residues. The germline V gene encodes CDR1 KGHSH and CDR2 LQKENI. The CDR3 coding sequence is TGTGCCAGCTCACCAGCGGGGCGCCAGGGAGAACAGACCCAGTACTTC. The encoded protein is CASSPAGRQGEQTQYF.

The chain couples TRBV18 to TRBJ1-2, with D unclear. V lost 6 bases to trimming and J lost 4 bases, with 12 bases between them. Per the germline V gene, CDR1 is KGHSH and CDR2 is LQKENI. The CDR3 has 13 amino acids. Here the CDR3 DNA reads TGTGCCAGCTCTGAATCGAGCCCCTATGGCTACACCTTC. It specifies CASSESSPYGYTF.

The V and J genes are TRBV19 and TRBJ1-5, with a weak D call TRBD1 (6 bases). Germline V gives CDR1 LNHDA, CDR2 SQIVND (reference sequence). The CDR3 spans 14 residues. V lost 7 bases and J lost 7, with 17 bases in between. In nucleotides, the CDR3 is TGTGCCAGTATCAGGTCAGGGGAGGGGCAGCCCCAGCATTTT. Translated, it gives CASIRSGEGQPQHF.

The table lists this clone with a count of one. The CDR3 DNA follows: TGTGCCAGCAGCCCAGGCGCGGGGGGGCCTAAGACCCAGTACTTC. This codes for CASSPGAGGPKTQYF. This sequence joins TRBV2 and TRBJ2-5, with 9 nucleotides matching TRBD2. This CDR3 is 15 amino acids long. CDR1 and CDR2 from the germline V gene are SNHLY and FYNNEI. V dropped 6 bases and J dropped 6; count of bases not matched to a gene: 11. Looking up the rest from reference TRBV2 and TRBJ2-5 gives the full variable domain: EPEVTQTPSHQVTQMGQEVILRCVPISNHLYFYWYRQILGQKVEFLVSFYNNEISEKSEIFDDQFSVERPDGSNFTLKIRSTKLEDSAMYFCASSPGAGGPKTQYFGPGTRLLVL.